This T cell receptor (beta chain) was recovered during a study of T-cell reconstitution after alpha-beta-depleted transplantation in children. The library targeted TCRbeta and was prepared with unique molecular identifiers. MiXCR, run by TCRdb on the PCR reads, gives a single entry per CDR3 protein. This table has 300,000 to 400,000 distinct CDR3 sequences, about an eighth appearing once. This clonotype was counted between two and nine times. The germline CDR1 and CDR2 sequences are MNHNY and SVGAGI (reference sequence). Trimming removed 4 bases from V and 5 bases from J, with 9 bases in between. The CDR3 sequence is 12 residues long.

The starting material was PBMCs, obtained from the stem cell graft. This sequence was found in a human donor who donated a stem cell graft to a child with Fanconi anemia. The chain recombines TRBV6-6 with TRBJ2-7; a possible D gene is TRBD1 (6 bases). The DNA of the CDR3 is TGTGCCAGCAGTTCCCCAGGGGACGAGCAGTACTTC. Its protein is CASSSPGDEQYF.